This is a list of T cell receptor beta chains from one sample in a study of blood T cell repertoires in COVID-19. Produced via immunoSEQ multiplex PCR; TCRdb's table is partial and in-frame only. Of about half a million clones in the sample, roughly 85% were seen once. The sample consisted of peripheral blood. The receptors derive from a human donor in a cohort sampled during active COVID-19. Each CDR3 is given with its conserved first and last residue. Fields, in order: CDR3 protein, CDR3 DNA, D gene, V gene, clone size, J gene. A D gene is named only where the DNA matches it firmly. Only some rows state a clone size, as once, few, many or a class for expanded clones.

CDR3 protein: CASSSSDRVGGNTIYF
CDR3 DNA: TGTGCCAGCAGTTCGTCAGACAGGGTCGGTGGAAACACCATATATTTT
D gene: TRBD1
V gene: TRBV28
clone size: .
J gene: TRBJ1-3

CDR3 protein: CASSLAPRGALETQYF
CDR3 DNA: TGTGCCAGCAGCTTAGCCCCCCGCGGGGCCCTGGAGACCCAGTACTTC
D gene: .
V gene: TRBV7-3
clone size: .
J gene: TRBJ2-5

CDR3 protein: CASTPLLAAVVGGNQPQHF
CDR3 DNA: TGTGCCAGTACTCCCTTGTTGGCCGCCGTGGTAGGAGGCAATCAGCCCCAGCATTTT
D gene: .
V gene: TRBV19
clone size: .
J gene: TRBJ1-5

CDR3 protein: CASSQEPGQSGNEQFF
CDR3 DNA: TGTGCCAGCAGCCAAGAACCGGGACAGAGCGGAAATGAGCAGTTCTTC
D gene: TRBD1
V gene: TRBV4-2
clone size: .
J gene: TRBJ2-1

CDR3 protein: CASSLLGSGQYF
CDR3 DNA: TGTGCCAGCAGCTTACTCGGCAGCGGGCAGTACTTC
D gene: .
V gene: TRBV7-9
clone size: .
J gene: TRBJ2-7

CDR3 protein: CASSTGGTIQYF
CDR3 DNA: TGTGCCAGCAGTACAGGGGGCACCATTCAGTACTTC
D gene: TRBD1
V gene: TRBV28
clone size: .
J gene: TRBJ2-4

CDR3 protein: CASSLGLGGREFF
CDR3 DNA: TGTGCCAGCAGCTTAGGCTTGGGAGGTCGGGAGTTCTTC
D gene: .
V gene: TRBV7-3
clone size: .
J gene: TRBJ2-1

CDR3 protein: CASKIRVDQDRKQYF
CDR3 DNA: TGCGCCAGCAAGATTAGAGTCGATCAGGACAGGAAGCAGTACTTC
D gene: TRBD1
V gene: TRBV5-1
clone size: .
J gene: TRBJ2-7

CDR3 protein: CASSTTGVGEKLFF
CDR3 DNA: TGTGCCAGCAGCACCACAGGGGTCGGGGAAAAACTGTTTTTT
D gene: TRBD1
V gene: TRBV7-2
clone size: .
J gene: TRBJ1-4

CDR3 protein: CASSVAGVLTGELFF
CDR3 DNA: TGTGCCAGCAGTGTAGCCGGGGTTCTAACCGGGGAGCTGTTTTTT
D gene: .
V gene: TRBV6-1
clone size: .
J gene: TRBJ2-2

CDR3 protein: CAKKPSSLDYGYTF
CDR3 DNA: TGTGCAAAAAAACCCTCAAGCTTGGACTATGGCTACACCTTC
D gene: .
V gene: TRBV19
clone size: .
J gene: TRBJ1-2

CDR3 protein: CASSVGVTNYGYTF
CDR3 DNA: TGTGCCAGCAGCGTAGGAGTTACTAACTATGGCTACACCTTC
D gene: .
V gene: TRBV9
clone size: .
J gene: TRBJ1-2

CDR3 protein: CASSGAWEQYF
CDR3 DNA: TGTGCCAGTAGTGGGGCCTGGGAGCAGTACTTC
D gene: .
V gene: TRBV19
clone size: once
J gene: TRBJ2-7

CDR3 protein: CASSLGQGETQYF
CDR3 DNA: TGTGCCAGCAGTCTGGGACAGGGAGAGACCCAGTACTTC
D gene: TRBD1
V gene: TRBV11-2
clone size: .
J gene: TRBJ2-5

CDR3 protein: CASSISGSRAEAFF
CDR3 DNA: TGTGCCAGTAGTATCTCAGGGTCAAGGGCTGAAGCTTTCTTT
D gene: .
V gene: TRBV19
clone size: .
J gene: TRBJ1-1

CDR3 protein: CASSFAGKVMDTQYF
CDR3 DNA: TGCGCCAGCAGCTTCGCAGGGAAAGTCATGGATACGCAGTATTTT
D gene: .
V gene: TRBV5-1
clone size: .
J gene: TRBJ2-3

CDR3 protein: CASSLAGGNGYTF
CDR3 DNA: TGTGCCAGCAGTTTAGCAGGGGGCAATGGCTACACCTTC
D gene: TRBD1
V gene: TRBV27
clone size: .
J gene: TRBJ1-2

CDR3 protein: CASSRSGMALNEQFF
CDR3 DNA: TGTGCCAGTAGTAGAAGCGGGATGGCTCTCAATGAGCAGTTCTTC
D gene: TRBD2
V gene: TRBV19
clone size: .
J gene: TRBJ2-1

CDR3 protein: CASSPTSGGTHEQYF
CDR3 DNA: TGTGCCAGCTCACCCACTAGCGGGGGAACCCACGAGCAGTACTTC
D gene: TRBD2
V gene: TRBV18
clone size: .
J gene: TRBJ2-7

CDR3 protein: CASSPTGDYGYTF
CDR3 DNA: TGTGCCAGCAGCCCGACAGGGGACTATGGCTACACCTTC
D gene: TRBD1
V gene: TRBV3-1/TRBV3-2
clone size: few
J gene: TRBJ1-2

CDR3 protein: CASSYGQNEKLFF
CDR3 DNA: TGTGCCAGCAGTTACGGACAGAATGAAAAACTGTTTTTT
D gene: .
V gene: TRBV6-5
clone size: .
J gene: TRBJ1-4

CDR3 protein: CASSVTSGSDYEQYF
CDR3 DNA: TGTGCCAGCAGTGTGACTAGCGGGAGTGACTACGAGCAGTACTTC
D gene: TRBD2
V gene: TRBV2
clone size: .
J gene: TRBJ2-7

CDR3 protein: CAIRYGETEAFF
CDR3 DNA: TGTGCCATCAGATACGGGGAGACTGAAGCTTTCTTT
D gene: .
V gene: TRBV10-3
clone size: once
J gene: TRBJ1-1

CDR3 protein: CAWGRDRASHEQYF
CDR3 DNA: TGTGCCTGGGGGAGGGACAGGGCTTCCCACGAGCAGTACTTC
D gene: TRBD1
V gene: TRBV30
clone size: few
J gene: TRBJ2-7

CDR3 protein: CSVEDRLAGGPTGELFF
CDR3 DNA: TGCAGCGTTGAAGACCGACTAGCGGGAGGGCCCACCGGGGAGCTGTTTTTT
D gene: TRBD2
V gene: TRBV29-1
clone size: .
J gene: TRBJ2-2

CDR3 protein: CASSLAVNTEAFF
CDR3 DNA: TGTGCCAGCAGTTTGGCAGTGAACACTGAAGCTTTCTTT
D gene: .
V gene: TRBV12-3/TRBV12-4
clone size: .
J gene: TRBJ1-1

CDR3 protein: CAWSVFGWGENTEAFF
CDR3 DNA: TGTGCCTGGAGTGTTTTCGGTTGGGGGGAGAACACTGAAGCTTTCTTT
D gene: .
V gene: TRBV30
clone size: .
J gene: TRBJ1-1

CDR3 protein: CASSLTSGRGYEQYF
CDR3 DNA: TGTGCCAGCAGCCTTACTAGCGGGAGGGGCTACGAGCAGTACTTC
D gene: TRBD2
V gene: TRBV7-2
clone size: .
J gene: TRBJ2-7

CDR3 protein: CASRPEGGRGGYTF
CDR3 DNA: TGTGCCAGTAGACCGGAGGGGGGGCGCGGAGGCTACACCTTC
D gene: .
V gene: TRBV19
clone size: .
J gene: TRBJ1-2

CDR3 protein: CASSISGTSGNEQFF
CDR3 DNA: TGTGCCAGCAGCATTTCCGGGACTAGCGGTAATGAGCAGTTCTTC
D gene: TRBD2
V gene: TRBV7-3
clone size: .
J gene: TRBJ2-1

CDR3 protein: CASRGTSGAAYEQYF
CDR3 DNA: TGTGCCAGCAGAGGGACTAGCGGAGCCGCCTACGAGCAGTACTTC
D gene: TRBD2
V gene: TRBV2
clone size: once
J gene: TRBJ2-7

CDR3 protein: CASSPGPRLYEKLFF
CDR3 DNA: TGTGCCAGCAGTCCAGGGCCCCGCTTGTACGAAAAACTGTTTTTT
D gene: .
V gene: TRBV28
clone size: .
J gene: TRBJ1-4

CDR3 protein: CASSGQVSPNTIYF
CDR3 DNA: TGTGCCAGCAGTGGACAGGTATCTCCGAACACCATATATTTT
D gene: TRBD1
V gene: TRBV28
clone size: few
J gene: TRBJ1-3

CDR3 protein: CASSRSGAGYYEQYF
CDR3 DNA: TGTGCCAGCAGCCGTAGCGGGGCCGGGTACTACGAGCAGTACTTC
D gene: TRBD2
V gene: TRBV13
clone size: .
J gene: TRBJ2-7

CDR3 protein: CASSSRGNEQYF
CDR3 DNA: TGCGCCAGCAGTTCGCGGGGAAACGAGCAGTACTTC
D gene: .
V gene: TRBV5-1
clone size: .
J gene: TRBJ2-7

CDR3 protein: CASSLDLGQRRFEQFF
CDR3 DNA: TGTGCCAGCAGCTTAGATTTGGGACAGCGTAGGTTTGAGCAGTTCTTC
D gene: TRBD1
V gene: TRBV11-2
clone size: .
J gene: TRBJ2-1

CDR3 protein: CASRTGDRVNTEAFF
CDR3 DNA: TGTGCCAGCAGAACCGGGGACAGGGTGAACACTGAAGCTTTCTTT
D gene: TRBD1
V gene: TRBV6-5
clone size: .
J gene: TRBJ1-1

CDR3 protein: CASSVSSEFHNEQFF
CDR3 DNA: TGTGCCAGCAGCGTATCTAGCGAGTTCCACAATGAGCAGTTCTTC
D gene: .
V gene: TRBV9
clone size: .
J gene: TRBJ2-1

CDR3 protein: CASSFTATRDYRYNEQFF
CDR3 DNA: TGTGCCAGCAGCTTTACAGCGACCCGGGACTACCGCTACAATGAGCAGTTCTTC
D gene: TRBD2
V gene: TRBV11-2
clone size: .
J gene: TRBJ2-1

CDR3 protein: CASKDMGGGADTQYF
CDR3 DNA: TGTGCCAGTAAGGATATGGGGGGAGGGGCAGATACGCAGTATTTT
D gene: TRBD2
V gene: TRBV19
clone size: .
J gene: TRBJ2-3

CDR3 protein: CASSLVRNEQFF
CDR3 DNA: TGTGCCAGCAGCTTAGTGCGGAATGAGCAGTTCTTC
D gene: .
V gene: TRBV11-2
clone size: few
J gene: TRBJ2-1

CDR3 protein: CASRVTRVGDEQFF
CDR3 DNA: TGCGCCAGCAGAGTAACTAGAGTGGGCGATGAGCAGTTCTTC
D gene: .
V gene: TRBV5-1
clone size: .
J gene: TRBJ2-1

CDR3 protein: CASSYDLGANYGYTF
CDR3 DNA: TGTGCCAGCAGTTACGACCTGGGGGCGAATTATGGCTACACCTTC
D gene: .
V gene: TRBV6-5
clone size: .
J gene: TRBJ1-2

CDR3 protein: CASSQGSWVANEQFF
CDR3 DNA: TGTGCCAGCAGCCAAGGCTCTTGGGTAGCGAATGAGCAGTTCTTC
D gene: .
V gene: TRBV14
clone size: .
J gene: TRBJ2-1

CDR3 protein: CASSPGLGSYEQYF
CDR3 DNA: TGTGCCAGCAGCCCCGGACTGGGGTCCTACGAGCAGTACTTC
D gene: .
V gene: TRBV5-5
clone size: few
J gene: TRBJ2-7

CDR3 protein: CASSPRTRFGTDTQYF
CDR3 DNA: TGTGCCAGCAGCCCACGGACTAGATTCGGCACAGATACGCAGTATTTT
D gene: TRBD2
V gene: TRBV11-2
clone size: .
J gene: TRBJ2-3

CDR3 protein: CASSLQATAFF
CDR3 DNA: TGTGCCAGCAGCTTACAGGCTACAGCTTTCTTT
D gene: .
V gene: TRBV7-2
clone size: .
J gene: TRBJ1-1